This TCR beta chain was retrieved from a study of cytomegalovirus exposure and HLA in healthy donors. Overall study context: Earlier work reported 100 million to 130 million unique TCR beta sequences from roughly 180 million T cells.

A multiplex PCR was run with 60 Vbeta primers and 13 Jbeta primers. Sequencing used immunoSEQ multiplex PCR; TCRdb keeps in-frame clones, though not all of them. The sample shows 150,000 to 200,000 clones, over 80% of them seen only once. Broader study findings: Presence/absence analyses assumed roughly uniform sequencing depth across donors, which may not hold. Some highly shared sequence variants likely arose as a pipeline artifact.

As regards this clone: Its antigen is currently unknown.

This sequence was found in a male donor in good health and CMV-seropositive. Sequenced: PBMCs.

In nucleotides, the CDR3 is TGTGCCAGTAGTAAATCGGTCACAGATACGCAGTATTTT. It is translated as CASSKSVTDTQYF. The chain is built from TRBV19 and TRBJ2-3; D remains unclear. The V gene's germline CDR1 is LNHDA and CDR2 SQIVND (reference sequence). V lost 4 bases, J lost 2 bases, and 7 bases lay in between. The CDR3 contains 13 residues.